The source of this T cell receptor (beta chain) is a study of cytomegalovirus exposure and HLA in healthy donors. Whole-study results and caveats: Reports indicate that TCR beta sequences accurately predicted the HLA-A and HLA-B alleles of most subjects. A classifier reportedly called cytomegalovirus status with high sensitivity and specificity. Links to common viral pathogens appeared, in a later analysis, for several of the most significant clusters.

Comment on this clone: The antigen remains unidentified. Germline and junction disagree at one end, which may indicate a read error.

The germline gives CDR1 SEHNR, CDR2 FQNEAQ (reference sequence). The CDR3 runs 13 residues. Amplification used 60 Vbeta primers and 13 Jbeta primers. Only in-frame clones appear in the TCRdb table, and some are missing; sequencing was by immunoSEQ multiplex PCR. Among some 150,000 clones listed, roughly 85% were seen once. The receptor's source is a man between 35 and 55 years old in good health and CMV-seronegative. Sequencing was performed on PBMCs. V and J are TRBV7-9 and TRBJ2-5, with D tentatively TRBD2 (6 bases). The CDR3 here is CSSSPSGEETQYF. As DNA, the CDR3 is TGTTCCAGCAGCCCTTCGGGGGAAGAGACCCAGTACTTC.